This T cell receptor (beta chain) originates from a study of blood T cell repertoires in COVID-19. As for the study in general: From the United States, Italy and Spain came samples of acute and convalescent COVID-19.

Study processing details: Estimation of nucleated cell counts relied on the amplification of reference gene primers. The method was immunoSEQ multiplex PCR; TCRdb's version includes in-frame clones alone and lacks a portion of them. The V and J calls and the clone size are those of that table, but D and trimming were determined from the DNA. The repertoire holds about 190,000 clones, about four fifths seen once, with roughly 3.2% in the top ten. CDR1 and CDR2 (germline): MNHEY, SMNVEV (reference sequence). CDR3 size: 16 residues. About this clone: A junction boundary mismatches the germline segment, possibly from a read error.

Those who participated ranged in age from roughly 18 to 100 years and resided in roughly 26 US areas. Allocation to cohorts depended on clinical history reported by the participants. The sequenced sample was PBMCs or T cells enriched from blood (not recorded which). This TCR derives from a woman in her twenties or thirties who had recovered from COVID-19. The chain combines TRBV27 with TRBJ2-1, with 10 bases matching TRBD2. CDR3 loop: CASSLSYSGGYNEQFF. CDR3 in DNA: TGTGCCAGCAGTCTATCCTATAGCGGGGGGTACAATGAGCAGTTCTTC.